This T cell receptor beta chain was identified in a study of T cells in Graves' hyperthyroidism and ophthalmopathy. On the study more broadly: Peripheral blood was acquired at first diagnosis, ahead of any therapy whatsoever. Study results and limitations: Ophthalmopathy was model-predicted a median about 6.9 months pre-onset.

It was RNA transcripts that yielded the amplified TCR beta CDR3 regions. The study used the HTBI primer set for a first-round RT-PCR of the TCR CDR3. TCRdb itself ran the multiplex PCR reads through MiXCR, one entry per CDR3 protein. The table has 600,000 to 850,000 distinct CDR3 sequences, under 20% seen once; the top ten hold approximately 15%. This clonotype was picked up many times. Its target is unknown. The CDR3 totals 15 residues. Per germline, CDR1 SEHNR and CDR2 FQNEAQ (reference sequence). V dropped 2 bases and J dropped 4; count of bases not matched to a gene: 5. Newly diagnosed hyperthyroidism, duration under 2 months, in patients aged 18 to 65. The study collected blood at first hyperthyroidism diagnosis, before any ophthalmopathy symptoms arose.

The receptor was isolated from a woman aged 45-59 years with Graves' hyperthyroidism that later progressed to Graves' ophthalmopathy. Specimen: blood. The chain uses TRBV7-9 and TRBJ1-2; 9 bases are shared with TRBD1. The CDR3 loop reads CASSLKQGAVYGYTF. CDR3 DNA sequence: TGTGCCAGCAGCTTAAAACAGGGGGCCGTCTATGGCTACACCTTC.